Listed here is a single T cell receptor (beta chain). Its recognized antigen is unknown. No base quality values were provided; no much bigger clone lies one nucleotide off. Library preparation employed the immunoSEQ multiplex PCR assay. A mixture of 60 forward primers for TCR Vbeta segments and 13 reverse primers for TCR Jbeta segments was used in the multiplex PCR. The CDR3 region of rearranged TCR beta genes was amplified from genomic DNA by a multiplex PCR assay. On the Illumina HiSeq System, the amplified TCR beta libraries were sequenced as 87-base-pair reads. The authors processed their data as follows. A later analysis tallied roughly 78 million unique TCR beta chains across the 666 repertoires, and about 10 million of those chains were shared by two or more donors. To remove PCR and sequencing errors, raw reads were error-corrected and collapsed into unique sequences using a nearest-neighbor algorithm that merged closely related sequences. Alignment of CDR3 sequences to IMGT reference sequences was used to assign V, D and J gene segments. For a sequence to be retained, at least a six-nucleotide match to both a V gene segment and a J gene segment was required. A rearrangement counted as productive if the CDR3 had no stop codons and remained in frame with V and J, and every other rearrangement counted as non-productive. CDR3 was defined according to IMGT convention as the region running from the second conserved V-encoded cysteine to the conserved J-encoded phenylalanine. The earlier analysis of some 540 of the donors excluded any sequence lacking an unambiguous match to a single V gene segment. An earlier analysis of approximately 590 of the donors classified V segments as functional when productive rearrangements were above 56.7% and as segregating when the standard deviation between donors was above 5%. A statistical classification framework was developed to diagnose cytomegalovirus status using the catalog of TCR beta chain sequences. A later analysis assigned V and J genes by comparing TCR nucleotide sequences with IMGT/GENE-DB human TR gene sequences. In a later analysis, CDR3 sequences and most-parsimonious VDJ recombination scenarios were assigned using the TCRdist pipeline. In a later analysis, each TCR beta chain was defined by its CDR3 amino acid sequence together with its V-gene family, and reads lacking a unique V-gene family were excluded. To address suspected cross-contamination and a sequencing artifact, a later analysis removed roughly 580 highly shared, low-generation-probability nucleotide sequences. In a later analysis, a clonal expansion index was calculated for each public chain from normalized within-repertoire ranks of inferred template counts. In a later analysis, generation probabilities were computed with a VDJ recombination model fitted to out-of-frame rearrangements, and the resulting probabilities were checked against IGoR. Hypergeometric tests were used in a later analysis to score TCR-TCR, TCR-HLA and TCR-CMV co-occurrence, with a repertoire-size bias correction applied to the TCR pairs. In a later analysis, false discovery rates were estimated by permuting HLA or CMV assignments 20 times. In a later analysis, co-occurring TCRs were grouped with DBSCAN, and TCRdist sequence similarity was added when clustering was performed within HLA-allele-positive subsets. Repertoires with fewer than 30,000 or more than 120,000 public chains were left out of co-occurrence clustering, as were five repertoires with anomalous nucleotide sharing. TCRdb carries this immuneACCESS record with in-frame sequences only. Its versions omit some clonotypes, under half of them owing to an unresolved V gene in the studies checked, with the rest unexplained. The V and J calls and clone size come from that table; D and trimming were worked out from the DNA. The sample table shows some 99,000 clones, and roughly four fifths are seen once. The ten largest clonotypes hold 6% to 8.5% of the sample.

The germline V gene specifies WSHSY as CDR1 and SAAADI as CDR2. The CDR3 runs 13 residues from the cysteine to the phenylalanine. Here the CDR3 DNA is all that survives: 39 bases in frame from base 1. V is reduced by 9 bases and J by 3 bases, leaving a spacing of 15 bases between them. The sample comes from a study of cytomegalovirus exposure and HLA in healthy donors (dated by TCRdb to about 2017). Study-wide context: An earlier analysis of approximately 600 of the donors reported about 290 Gb of sequence data and roughly 110 million unique TCR beta sequences from roughly 200 million T cells. On average, approximately 250,000 unique TCR beta nucleotide sequences were sequenced per donor among a few hundred genotyped donors of the cohort, with around 19% of those sequences being non-productive. A later genetic analysis used genome-wide SNP genotypes for about 55% of the 666 donors, treating that subset as a discovery cohort. To decide whether each TCR beta V gene segment behaved as functional or pseudogenic, an earlier analysis of 587 of the donors relied on high-throughput TCR beta sequencing. Class I and class II HLA loci were covered by the typing at four-digit resolution. In a later analysis, previously published TCR beta repertoires from hundreds of donors were re-analyzed and high-resolution HLA genotyping was added so that TCR occurrence patterns could be studied. In the later analysis, no new phenotypic data were used to find candidate immune exposures; instead, reliance was placed on TCR beta sequences and their occurrence across donors. The number of typed donors differed by locus: roughly 629-630 for A, B, C, DRB1 and DQB1; roughly 510 for DQA1; 606 for DPA1; and some 470 for DPB1. Along with the approximately 650-subject first cohort, a separate validation cohort of over 90 different subjects was used. The study aimed to test whether signatures of past pathogen exposure could be identified by cataloging public T cell receptors. The genetic ancestry cluster associated with self-reported Caucasian donors included around four fifths of the 350 to 500 genotyped donors. Roughly 300 gigabases of sequencing data and tens of millions of unique TCR sequences made up an early release that covered several hundred HLA-typed donors. Donor age, sex, ethnicity and CMV serostatus were compiled together with the repertoire data. To predict cytomegalovirus infection status, the study combined high-throughput TCR immunosequencing, statistical association of individual TCRs with disease status, and machine learning. About five DR-DQ haplotypes were handled as single units for association and clustering because linkage in the cohort was strong. Using immunosequencing, the study profiled T cell repertoires from roughly 650 subjects and related those repertoires to cytomegalovirus serostatus. Every discovery cohort repertoire had been produced on one sequencing platform. The paper's findings and limits, for the study overall: In a later analysis, HLA-associated TCR beta chains showed more clonal expansion and lower generation probabilities than non-associated chains that were equally common. The only immune exposure information available for the cohort was CMV serostatus. A cluster of highly shared sequence variants was judged likely to be a technical artifact of the sequencing pipeline. A later analysis found that TCR association rates varied across HLA loci, with DRB1 alleles showing the most associated TCRs and HLA-C alleles the fewest. Linkage disequilibrium might explain the correlated functional status among segregating V segments, but an unknown experimental factor could not be ruled out. In this cohort, only TCR beta chains were sequenced, and detectable features were limited by the absence of alpha or paired-chain data. In a later genetic analysis, a missense DCLRE1C variant was associated with V-gene and J-gene trimming of TCR beta chains, and the association was replicated in an independent cohort. Assigning TCR associations to individual alleles was difficult when HLA alleles, especially DR and DQ, strongly co-occurred. In a later analysis, some 18,000 TCR beta sequences were associated with specific HLA alleles at a false discovery rate of 0.05. An earlier analysis of several hundred of the donors showed that most TCR beta V segments appeared in productive rearrangements either about 87% or about 30% of the time, which broadly matched IMGT annotations. The authors suggested that the approach could potentially be extended to other disease states and immunological phenotypes. The study listed approximately 150 TCR beta chains as associated with cytomegalovirus. In a later analysis, most CMV-associated TCR beta chains were found to appear HLA-restricted, with HLA associations seemingly driven largely by CMV exposure. According to a later genetic analysis, donors in an Asian-associated ancestry cluster had fewer N-insertions in productive TCRs than the approximately 650-donor mean. Because HLA typing was missing for some donors at each locus, association tests included only the typed subset. Some IMGT-functional V segments, including TRBV6-2 and TRBV6-3, could not be distinguished by the 87-base-pair reads and were therefore excluded. While some public TCRs were present in many individuals, most TCR sequences turned up only very rarely across donors. According to a later analysis, parvovirus B19, influenza, CMV and Epstein-Barr virus appeared linked to several top co-occurrence clusters. Sequencing depth was assumed to be roughly uniform across donors in the presence/absence analyses, though that assumption may not hold. Because counts were too low, roughly 17 rarely observed V segments, including chromosome 9 orphons, were left out of the earlier analysis of approximately 580 of the donors. A further reported finding was that TCR beta sequences accurately predicted the HLA-A and HLA-B alleles for most subjects in the first cohort. The classifier was reported to diagnose cytomegalovirus status with high specificity and sensitivity in both the original cohort and the validation cohort. In vitro tests confirmed that a few of the cytomegalovirus-associated TCR beta chains recognize cytomegalovirus antigens.

The cohort comprised more than 550 healthy bone marrow donors. At the time of sampling, all cohort members were nominally healthy, though unrecorded immune exposures were likely present. The donor tested CMV seronegative, placing the donor among the roughly 400 seronegative members of the cohort. Each donor provided a peripheral blood sample, and peripheral blood mononuclear cells were used for TCR beta sequencing. Genomic DNA extraction from the blood cell samples was performed with the Qiagen DNeasy Blood Extraction Kit. The specimen was PBMCs. The source is a female donor in good health and CMV-seronegative. This chain is built from TRBV10-2 and TRBJ2-7; TRBD2 is possibly the D segment (5 matching bases). CDR3 loop: CASTGMMNYEQYF. The nucleotide sequence reads as follows: TGCGCCAGTACCGGGATGATGAACTACGAGCAGTACTTC.